This T cell receptor (beta chain) was captured in a study of T cells after yellow fever vaccination. Study-level background: The authors prepared low-cell-number fractions using SMART-Seq v4 Ultra Low Input. Points from the study as a whole: Re-detected after boosting: most primary clones, around 96% of CD4 and roughly 90% of CD8. Bulk-population clonotypes that are abundant could appear as contaminants in FACS-sorted repertoires.

5'RACE template switching generated TCR cDNA, adding a universal primer site and UMIs. One entry per CDR3 protein results from TCRdb running MiXCR on the 5' RACE reads. The sample has under 55,000 distinct CDR3 sequences, 6.8% seen once. This CDR3 is built from 15 residues. Germline V lookup: CDR1 LNHNV, CDR2 YYDKDF (reference sequence). V lost 3 bases, J lost 6 bases, and 16 bases lay in between. This clonotype was detected ten times or more. Sequencing used CD8+ T cells not binding an NS4B(214-222) dextramer, sorted from PBMCs, obtained 45 days after the yellow fever booster vaccination. This TCR came from a man aged 25 to 40 who received the YFV17D yellow fever vaccine. The V and J genes are TRBV15 and TRBJ2-3; D may be TRBD1 (6 bases). The CDR3, as DNA: TGTGCCACCAGCAGCAACAGGGTTTCGGGGGATACGCAGTATTTT. Translating gives CATSSNRVSGDTQYF.